Listed here are 20 T cell receptor beta chains from one sample, sequenced in a study of graft-versus-host responses after intestinal transplantation. The protocol was immunoSEQ multiplex PCR, while the TCRdb copy is restricted to in-frame clones and leaves out a portion. This sample yields around 30,000 clones, of which approximately 93% are seen a single time; roughly 0.7% belongs to the top ten. Sequences were derived from PBMCs, sampled roughly 62 days after intestinal transplant. The receptors come from a human patient who received an intestinal transplant, so some T cells may come from the graft donor.

The V call is TRBV6-1, the J call TRBJ2-7; 8 nucleotides agree with TRBD1. Unmatched junction bases numbered 5, after V lost 6 bases and J lost 1 base. CDR1 MNHNS and CDR2 SASEGT come from the germline V gene. The CDR3 sequence is 14 residues long. The CDR3 sequence: CASRLGQESYEQYF. DNA of the CDR3: TGTGCCAGCAGATTGGGACAGGAGTCCTACGAGCAGTACTTC.

The chain is built from TRBV19 and TRBJ1-1; tentatively, D is TRBD1 (5 bases). Germline V gene sequence: CDR1 LNHDA, CDR2 SQIVND (reference sequence). The CDR3 extends over 14 amino acids. Trimming removed 3 bases at V and 4 bases at J, with 12 bases between. CDR3 DNA: TGTGCCAGTAGTATGGGGACCGTCTCCACTGAAGCTTTCTTT. Protein: CASSMGTVSTEAFF.

The chain employs TRBV5-1 and TRBJ1-4; D unclear. The CDR3 is 13 residues long. Trimming removed 3 bases at V and 1 base at J, with 4 bases between. The germline V gene has CDR1 SGHRS and CDR2 YFSETQ. The CDR3 sequence: CASSSKTNEKLFF. The CDR3 DNA reads as TGCGCCAGCAGCTCAAAAACTAATGAAAAACTGTTTTTT.

The rearrangement joins TRBV7-9 to TRBJ2-7; D might be TRBD2 (5 bases). The CDR3 covers 12 residues. V was trimmed by 3 bases and J by 5 bases, leaving 8 bases between them. Germline lookup yields CDR1 SEHNR and CDR2 FQNEAQ (reference sequence). The CDR3 is CASSLYGDEQYF. DNA for the CDR3: TGTGCCAGCAGCTTGTACGGGGACGAGCAGTACTTC.

The chain is built from TRBV6-4 and TRBJ2-1; D remains ambiguous. The germline V gene has CDR1 MRHNA and CDR2 SNTAGT. V shed 3 bases and J shed 2 bases, with 11 bases lying between them. The CDR3 length is 15 residues. CDR3 loop: CASSEVDGPYNEQFF. The DNA of the CDR3 is TGTGCCAGCAGTGAGGTGGACGGACCCTACAATGAGCAGTTCTTC.

This clone was recorded only once. This sequence joins TRBV9 and TRBJ2-1; D gene uncertain. The CDR3 is 15 amino acids. Trimming took 1 base from V and 6 from J, leaving 14 bases between them. Germline CDR1 SGDLS, CDR2 YYNGEE. The CDR3 loop reads CASSVSLSGGNEQFF. The CDR3 DNA reads TGTGCCAGCAGCGTAAGCTTGTCTGGCGGCAATGAGCAGTTCTTC.

The rearrangement uses TRBV29-1 and TRBJ1-2; 11 positions match TRBD1. This CDR3 region has 15 residues. Germline lookup yields CDR1 SQVTM and CDR2 ANQGSEA. With 7 bases clipped from V and 0 bases from J, the junction kept 7 bases outside the gene matches. As DNA, the CDR3 is TGCAGCGAAGGACAGGGGGCGCCGGCTAACTATGGCTACACCTTC. Encoded protein: CSEGQGAPANYGYTF. The full variable domain, its missing parts supplied by reference TRBV29-1 and TRBJ1-2, is SAVISQKPSRDICQRGTSLTIQCQVDSQVTMMFWYRQQPGQSLTLIATANQGSEATYESGFVIDKFPISRPNLTFSTLTVSNMSPEDSSIYLCSEGQGAPANYGYTFGSGTRLTVV.

V is TRBV5-1 and J is TRBJ1-1; 10 bases map to TRBD1. Germline-derived CDR1 and CDR2 are SGHRS and YFSETQ. The ends lost 5 bases at V and 3 bases at J; junction bases unmatched: 1. This CDR3 region has 13 residues. The CDR3 region has the DNA TGCGCCAGCAGGGGACAGGGGCACACTGAAGCTTTCTTT. Translated, it gives CASRGQGHTEAFF.

Details on this clone: The identical CDR3 is also encoded by other nucleotide sequences in the sample. The rearrangement links TRBV30 to TRBJ2-2; D is unclear. V was cut by 0 bases and J by 4 bases, with 21 bases left in between. Germline V gene data show CDR1 as GTSNPN and CDR2 as SVGIG (reference sequence). This CDR3 contains 18 residues. CDR3 bases: TGTGCCTGGAGTGTACTGTCCGCAGACCAGAAGCTCACCGGGGAGCTGTTTTTT. This translates into CAWSVLSADQKLTGELFF.

A single count supports this clone. CDR3 coding DNA: TGTGCCAGCACCGAACCAGGGTACGGCTACACCTTC. Protein sequence: CASTEPGYGYTF. The chain joins TRBV6-1 to TRBJ1-2; D is possibly TRBD1 (5 bases). This CDR3 has 12 residues. From germline, CDR1 is MNHNS and CDR2 SASEGT. With 7 bases removed from V and 8 bases from J, the gap between germline ends came to 14 bases.

The chain is built from TRBV7-6 and TRBJ2-5; D unresolved. V was trimmed by 2 bases and J by 5 bases, leaving 6 bases between them. The CDR3 spans 12 residues. Germline V CDR1 and CDR2: SGHVS, FNYEAQ. The DNA for the CDR3 is TGTGCCAGCAGCTTACTTGTCGAGACCCAGTACTTC. Translation gives CASSLLVETQYF. The full variable domain, its missing parts supplied by reference TRBV7-6 and TRBJ2-5, is GAGVSQSPRYKVTKRGQDVALRCDPISGHVSLYWYRQALGQGPEFLTYFNYEAQQDKSGLPNDRFSAERPEGSISTLTIQRTEQRDSAMYRCASSLLVETQYFGPGTRLLVL.

This sequence joins TRBV7-7 and TRBJ1-1; D is ambiguous. The CDR3 extends over 17 amino acids. The germline V and J ends were trimmed by 1 base and 1 base, with 16 bases remaining between them. Germline V lookup: CDR1 SSHAT, CDR2 FNYEAQ (reference sequence). The CDR3 is CASSLVLSGRPNTEAFF. The CDR3 DNA follows: TGTGCCAGCAGCTTAGTTCTCAGCGGCAGGCCGAACACTGAAGCTTTCTTT.

Concerning this clone: This sample also contains other DNA sequences that code for the same CDR3. The rearrangement uses TRBV19 and TRBJ2-1; 7 bases align to TRBD2. Germline values: CDR1 LNHDA, CDR2 SQIVND (reference sequence). Losses at the gene ends were 1 base for V and 4 bases for J; bases not matched to a gene: 4. This CDR3 region has 15 residues. CDR3 sequence: CASSIGLAAYNEQFF. Written as DNA, the CDR3 is TGTGCCAGTAGTATAGGCCTAGCGGCGTACAATGAGCAGTTCTTC.

The rearrangement uses TRBV2 and TRBJ2-1; D may be TRBD2 (5 bases). With 6 bases removed from V and 6 bases from J, the gap between germline ends came to 21 bases. Germline assignment: CDR1 SNHLY and CDR2 FYNNEI. The CDR3 runs to 16 residues. In nucleotides, the CDR3 is TGTGCCAGCAGCGCTTTTGATGGACTCGCCCTCAATGAGCAGTTCTTC. Amino acid sequence: CASSAFDGLALNEQFF.

The CDR3 spells CASSYPTSVGTNYGYTF. The CDR3 DNA sequence: TGTGCCAGCAGCTACCCCACCTCGGTTGGGACTAACTATGGCTACACCTTC. This sequence joins TRBV5-6 and TRBJ1-2; no clear D. In germline, CDR1 is SGHDT, CDR2 YYEEEE. V was pared by 3 bases and J by 0 bases, with 18 bases between. The CDR3 runs 17 residues.

The chain is built from TRBV27 and TRBJ2-3; D not certain. Germline lookup yields CDR1 MNHEY and CDR2 SMNVEV (reference sequence). V lost 8 bases and J lost 1, with 13 bases in between. The CDR3 length is 14 residues. The CDR3 spells CASATGGGTDTQYF. CDR3 nucleotide sequence: TGTGCCAGCGCAACGGGTGGAGGCACAGATACGCAGTATTTT.

CDR3 protein: CASSLALGSSYNSPLHF. CDR3 sequence (DNA): TGTGCCAGCAGCTTAGCGCTGGGGAGCTCCTATAATTCACCCCTCCACTTT. The rearrangement links TRBV7-2 to TRBJ1-6; D unresolved. The CDR3 consists of 17 residues. Germline V gives CDR1 SGHTA, CDR2 FQGNSA. Trimming took off 0 bases at V and 0 bases at J, with 9 bases between the two ends.

CDR3 DNA sequence: TGTGCCAGCAGTGTTTTCACGACTTTCACCTACGAGCAGTACTTC. It is translated as CASSVFTTFTYEQYF. This chain links TRBV2 with TRBJ2-5; D ambiguous. Judging by the DNA end, TRBJ2-7 fits better; the J call may be wrong. Germline loops: CDR1 SNHLY, CDR2 FYNNEI. This CDR3 is built from 15 residues.

This clone was recorded a few times. The chain is built from TRBV18 and TRBJ2-4, with 12 bases matching TRBD2. The germline V gene has CDR1 KGHSH and CDR2 LQKENI. The CDR3 is made up of 15 amino acids. V lost 6 bases, J lost 8 bases, and 8 bases stayed unmatched. This CDR3 reads CASSPRTSGKHIQYF. In DNA form, the CDR3 reads TGTGCCAGCTCCCCCCGGACTAGCGGGAAGCACATTCAGTACTTC.

The CDR3 spells CASSELVGLAKNIQYF. Here the CDR3 DNA reads TGTGCCAGCAGTGAACTTGTGGGGTTAGCCAAAAACATTCAGTACTTC. The rearrangement uses TRBV2 and TRBJ2-4; D is undetermined. V was cut by 2 bases and J by 0 bases, with 11 bases left in between. Germline CDR1 and CDR2: SNHLY and FYNNEI. This CDR3 has 16 residues.